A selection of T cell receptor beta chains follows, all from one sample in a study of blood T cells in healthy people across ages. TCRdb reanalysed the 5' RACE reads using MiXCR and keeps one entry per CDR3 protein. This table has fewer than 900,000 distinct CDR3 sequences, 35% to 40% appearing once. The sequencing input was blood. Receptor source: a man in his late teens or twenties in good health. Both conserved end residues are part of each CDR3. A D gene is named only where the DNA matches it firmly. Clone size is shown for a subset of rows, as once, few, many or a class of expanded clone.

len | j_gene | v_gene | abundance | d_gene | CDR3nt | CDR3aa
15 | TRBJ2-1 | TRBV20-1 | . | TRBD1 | TGCAGTGCTAGAGATCCAGGGGGCCTCAGCAATGAGCAGTTCTTC | CSARDPGGLSNEQFF
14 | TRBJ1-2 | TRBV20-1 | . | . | TGCAGTGCTAGAGTCTTTGGAAGCGACTATGGCTACACCTTC | CSARVFGSDYGYTF
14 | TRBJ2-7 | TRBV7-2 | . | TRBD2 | TGTGCCAGCAGCCCGGGACTAGCGGGGTCCGAGCAGTACTTC | CASSPGLAGSEQYF
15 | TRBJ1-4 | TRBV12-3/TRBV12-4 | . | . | TGTGCCAGCACCCCCCAAGGGACACGATTTGAAAAACTGTTTTTT | CASTPQGTRFEKLFF
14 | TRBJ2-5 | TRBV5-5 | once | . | TGTGCCAGCAGCTGGGGTGGGGTCCGCGAGACCCAGTACTTC | CASSWGGVRETQYF
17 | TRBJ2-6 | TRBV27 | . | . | TGTGCCAGCAGTTTAGCCCCAAGAAGGTCTGGGGCCAACGTCCTGACTTTC | CASSLAPRRSGANVLTF
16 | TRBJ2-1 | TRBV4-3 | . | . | TGCGCCAGCAGCCAAGATTTTAGGGGAGCAAGTAATGAGCAGTTCTTC | CASSQDFRGASNEQFF
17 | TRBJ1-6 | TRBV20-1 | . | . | TGCAGTGCTAGAGATATCGGCACGCCCCAAGGGAATTCACCCCTCCACTTT | CSARDIGTPQGNSPLHF
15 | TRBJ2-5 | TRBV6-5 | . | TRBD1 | TGTGCCAGCAGGCCGACAGGGGGCTGGCAAGAGACCCAGTACTTC | CASRPTGGWQETQYF
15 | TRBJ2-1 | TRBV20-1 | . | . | TGCAGTGCTAGAGATCCGCAAGGGTACCAAGAGACCCAGTTCTTC | CSARDPQGYQETQFF
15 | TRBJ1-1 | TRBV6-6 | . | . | TGTGCCAGCAGCCATGGGGCCGGACAGACCAATGAAGCTTTCTTT | CASSHGAGQTNEAFF
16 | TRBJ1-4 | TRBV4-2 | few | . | TGTGCCAGCAGCCCGATCTGGGACGGTGAAAATGAAAAACTGTTTTTT | CASSPIWDGENEKLFF
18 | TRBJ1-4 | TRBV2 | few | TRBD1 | TGTGCCAGCAGTACCCCGGGGCAGGGGGCCGCAACTAATGAAAAACTGTTTTTT | CASSTPGQGAATNEKLFF
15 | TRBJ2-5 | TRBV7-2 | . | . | TGTGCCAGCAGCTCGCGGACAGAGTCGTACAATGAGCAGTACTTC | CASSSRTESYNEQYF
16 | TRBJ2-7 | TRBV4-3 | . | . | TGCGCCAGCAGCCAAGATCGGTCAGGAATGGCCTACGAGCAGTACTTC | CASSQDRSGMAYEQYF
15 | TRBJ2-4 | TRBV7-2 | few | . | TGTGCCAGCAGCCCAGGGTCCGGGTCCAAAAACATTCAGTACTTC | CASSPGSGSKNIQYF
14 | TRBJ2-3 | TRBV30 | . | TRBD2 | TGTGCCTGGAGACTAGCGGGGGGGACAGATACGCAGTATTTT | CAWRLAGGTDTQYF
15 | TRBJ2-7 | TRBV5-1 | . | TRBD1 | TGCGCCAGCAGCCTAGGGACAGAGAATAAATACGAGCAGTACTTC | CASSLGTENKYEQYF
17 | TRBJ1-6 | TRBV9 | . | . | TGTGCCAGCAGCTCCAAGGGGGGCGAATCCTATAATTCACCCCTCCACTTT | CASSSKGGESYNSPLHF
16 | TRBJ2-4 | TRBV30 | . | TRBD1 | TGTGCCTGGAGTGTAGGGACAGGGGGTGCCAAAAACATTCAGTACTTC | CAWSVGTGGAKNIQYF
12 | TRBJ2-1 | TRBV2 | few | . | TGTGCCAGCCTAGCGATCTACAATGAGCAGTTCTTC | CASLAIYNEQFF
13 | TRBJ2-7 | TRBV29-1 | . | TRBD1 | TGCAGCGTTGAAAACGACAGGGGCTACGAGCAGTACTTC | CSVENDRGYEQYF
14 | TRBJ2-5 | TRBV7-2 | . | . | TGTGCCAGCAGCGTAAACCGAAACAACAATGAGCAGTACTTC | CASSVNRNNNEQYF
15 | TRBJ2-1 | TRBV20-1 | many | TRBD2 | TGCAGTGCTAGTCAGCCTAGCGGGGCTAGGAATGAGCAGTTCTTC | CSASQPSGARNEQFF
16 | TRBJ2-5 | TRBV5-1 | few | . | TGCGCCAGCAGCCCACAAACCCGGGACCGCGAAGAGACCCAGTACTTC | CASSPQTRDREETQYF
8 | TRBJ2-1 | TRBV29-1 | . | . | TGCAGCTGCCGTGAGCAGTTCTTC | CSCREQFF
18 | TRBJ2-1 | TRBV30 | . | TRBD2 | TGTGCCTGGAGTGCCTTTGGCGTCGGACTAGCGAAGGTCGGCGAGCAGTTCTTC | CAWSAFGVGLAKVGEQFF
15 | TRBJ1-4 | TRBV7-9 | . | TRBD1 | TGTGCCAGCAGCTGGGACAGCTCTTTTAACGAAAAACTGTTTTTT | CASSWDSSFNEKLFF
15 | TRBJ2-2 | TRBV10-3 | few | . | TGTGCCATCAGTGAGCCCCAGGGACGTACCGGGGAGCTGTTTTTT | CAISEPQGRTGELFF
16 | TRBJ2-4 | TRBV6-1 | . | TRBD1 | TGTACCAGCAGTGAACGACAGGGGCTAGCCAAAAACATTCAGTACTTC | CTSSERQGLAKNIQYF
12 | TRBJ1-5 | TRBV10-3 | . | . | TGTGCCATCAGTGAAGGTGGTCAGCCCCAGCATTTT | CAISEGGQPQHF
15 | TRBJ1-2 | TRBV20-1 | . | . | TGCAGTGCTAAACGGGGGGGACTAGCTAACTATGGCTACACCTTC | CSAKRGGLANYGYTF